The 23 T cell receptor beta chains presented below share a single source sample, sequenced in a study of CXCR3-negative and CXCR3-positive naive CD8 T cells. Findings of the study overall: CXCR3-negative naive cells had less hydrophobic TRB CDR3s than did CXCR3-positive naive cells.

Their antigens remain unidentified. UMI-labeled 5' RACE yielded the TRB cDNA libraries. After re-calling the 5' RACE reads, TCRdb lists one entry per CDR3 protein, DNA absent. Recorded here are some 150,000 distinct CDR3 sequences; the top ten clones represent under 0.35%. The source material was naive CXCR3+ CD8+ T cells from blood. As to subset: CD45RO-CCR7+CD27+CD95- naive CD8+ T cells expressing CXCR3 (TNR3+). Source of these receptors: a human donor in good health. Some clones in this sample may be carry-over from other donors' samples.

The CDR3 sequence is CASSEAQGTYNEQFF. The V and J genes are TRBV10-2 and TRBJ2-1; TCRdb selects TRBD1, and the lack of DNA leaves this call unchecked. The CDR3 loop spans 15 amino acids. Germline CDR1 and CDR2: WSHSY and SAAADI.

CDR3: CASAPSGANVLTF. The chain links TRBV7-9 to TRBJ2-6; TCRdb reports TRBD1, a call that lacks DNA to check it against. The CDR3 length is 13 residues. Germline V CDR1 and CDR2: SEHNR, FQNEAQ (reference sequence). Filled out from reference TRBV7-9 and TRBJ2-6, the complete variable domain reads DTGVSQNPRHKITKRGQNVTFRCDPISEHNRLYWYRQTLGQGPEFLTYFQNEAQLEKSRLLSDRFSAERPKGSFSTLEIQRTEQGDSAMYLCASAPSGANVLTFGAGSRLTVL.

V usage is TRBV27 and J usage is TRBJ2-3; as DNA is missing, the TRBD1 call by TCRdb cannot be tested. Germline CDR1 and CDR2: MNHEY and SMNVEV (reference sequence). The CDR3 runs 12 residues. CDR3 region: CASSPLTDTQHF.

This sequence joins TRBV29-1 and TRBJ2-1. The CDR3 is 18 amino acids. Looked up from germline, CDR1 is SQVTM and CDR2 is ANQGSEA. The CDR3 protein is CSVEDLYYESGSLNEQFF.

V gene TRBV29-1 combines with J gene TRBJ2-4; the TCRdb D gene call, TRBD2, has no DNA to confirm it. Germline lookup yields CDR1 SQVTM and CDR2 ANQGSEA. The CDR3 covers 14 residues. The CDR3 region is CSVETGHSGNIQYF.

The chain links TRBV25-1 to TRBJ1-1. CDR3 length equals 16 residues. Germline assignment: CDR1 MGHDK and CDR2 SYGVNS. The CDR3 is CASSEYLEGFGTEAFF.

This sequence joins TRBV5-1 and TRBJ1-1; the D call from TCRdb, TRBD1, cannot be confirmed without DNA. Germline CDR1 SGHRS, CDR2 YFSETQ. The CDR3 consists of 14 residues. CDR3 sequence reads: CASSIGGANTEAFF.

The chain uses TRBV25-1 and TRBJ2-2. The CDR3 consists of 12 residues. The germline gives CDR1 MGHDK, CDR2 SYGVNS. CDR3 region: CASSERPGELFF.

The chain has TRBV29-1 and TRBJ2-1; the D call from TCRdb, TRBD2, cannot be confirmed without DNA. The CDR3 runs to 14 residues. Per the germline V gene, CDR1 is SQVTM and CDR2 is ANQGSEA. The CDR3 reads CSVQSGRAGNEQFF.

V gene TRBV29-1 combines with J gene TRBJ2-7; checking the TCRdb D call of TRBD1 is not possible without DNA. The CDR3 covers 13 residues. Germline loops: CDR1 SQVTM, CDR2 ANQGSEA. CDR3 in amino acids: CSVDGTGDYEQYF.

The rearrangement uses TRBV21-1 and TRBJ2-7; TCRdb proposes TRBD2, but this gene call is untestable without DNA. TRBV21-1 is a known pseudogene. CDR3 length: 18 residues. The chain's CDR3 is CASSILLANDKWTYEQYF.

The CDR3 sequence is CASSEQGRDTQYF. This chain links TRBV10-2 with TRBJ2-3; no DNA is available, so the TRBD1 call from TCRdb remains unchecked. Germline values: CDR1 WSHSY, CDR2 SAAADI. CDR3 length equals 13 residues.

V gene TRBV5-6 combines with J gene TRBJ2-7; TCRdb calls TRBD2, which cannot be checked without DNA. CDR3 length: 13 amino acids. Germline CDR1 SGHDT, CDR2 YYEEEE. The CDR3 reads CASSRGRNYEQYF.

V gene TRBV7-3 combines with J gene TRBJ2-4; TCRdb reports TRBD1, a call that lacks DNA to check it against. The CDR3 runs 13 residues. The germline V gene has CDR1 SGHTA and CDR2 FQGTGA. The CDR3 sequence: CASRPTPGNIQYF.

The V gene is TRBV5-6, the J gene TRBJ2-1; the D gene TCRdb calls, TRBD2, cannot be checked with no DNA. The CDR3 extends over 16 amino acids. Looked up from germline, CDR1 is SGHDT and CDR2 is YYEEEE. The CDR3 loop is CASSLESSGSHNEQFF.

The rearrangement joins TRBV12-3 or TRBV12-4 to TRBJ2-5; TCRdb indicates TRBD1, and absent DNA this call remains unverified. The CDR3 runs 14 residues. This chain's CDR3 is CASRQGVDGETQYF.

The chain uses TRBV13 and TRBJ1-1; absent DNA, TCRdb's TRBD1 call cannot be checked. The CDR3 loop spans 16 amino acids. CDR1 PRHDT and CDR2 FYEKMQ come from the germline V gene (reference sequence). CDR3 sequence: CASSGRTGGMNTEAFF.

The CDR3 sequence is CASSQDNQAIGYNEQFF. The V call is TRBV3-1, the J call TRBJ2-1. The CDR3 covers 17 residues. Germline-derived CDR1 and CDR2 are LGHDT and YNNKEL (reference sequence).

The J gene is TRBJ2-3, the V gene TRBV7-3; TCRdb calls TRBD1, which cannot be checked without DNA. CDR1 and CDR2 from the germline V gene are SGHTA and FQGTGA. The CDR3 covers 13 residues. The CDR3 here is CASSSGVADTQYF.

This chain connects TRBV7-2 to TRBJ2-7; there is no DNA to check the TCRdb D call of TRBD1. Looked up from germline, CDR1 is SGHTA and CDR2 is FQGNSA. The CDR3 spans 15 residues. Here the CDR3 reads CASSLAPGAGYEQYF.

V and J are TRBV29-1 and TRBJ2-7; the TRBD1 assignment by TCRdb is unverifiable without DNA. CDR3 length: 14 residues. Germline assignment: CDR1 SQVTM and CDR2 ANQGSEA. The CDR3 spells CSVERDGDIYEQYF.

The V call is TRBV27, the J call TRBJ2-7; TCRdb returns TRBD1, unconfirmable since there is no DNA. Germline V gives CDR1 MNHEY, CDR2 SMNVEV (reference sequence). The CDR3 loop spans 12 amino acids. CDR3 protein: CASSLWGHEQYF.

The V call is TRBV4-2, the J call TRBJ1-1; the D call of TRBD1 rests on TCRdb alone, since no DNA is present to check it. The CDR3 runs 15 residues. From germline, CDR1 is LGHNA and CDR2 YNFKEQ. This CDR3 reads CASIATGTTDTEAFF.